This T cell receptor (beta chain) derives from a study of beta chain features in type 1 diabetes. At the level of the study: Sorted cells, roughly 100,000,000 in number, were examined across all samples. The study's findings and limits: Among patients with Type 1 diabetes, TCRB CDR3s were moderately but significantly shorter in every one of the four CD4+ subsets.

V shed 2 bases and J shed 0 bases, with 23 bases lying between them. This CDR3 has 19 residues. Germline CDR1 SGHDN, CDR2 FVKESK. Expressed TCRB transcripts were sequenced because the isolated RNA had all been reverse transcribed beforehand. The repertoire was sequenced with immunoSEQ multiplex PCR; TCRdb's copy has only in-frame clones and lacks some. The repertoire holds roughly 290,000 clones, with 14% to 15% as singletons. To note about this clone: Antigen unknown.

The specimen sequenced was naive CD4+ T cells from blood. The clonotype originates from a man younger than 30 with type 1 diabetes. The chain recombines TRBV14 with TRBJ2-7, with D perhaps TRBD2 (5 bases). CDR3 DNA: TGTGCCAGCAGCCAATTCACGGGATCGGGCCCGCAGAGCTCCTACGAGCAGTACTTC. It translates to CASSQFTGSGPQSSYEQYF.